This section outlines one TCR beta chain sequence together with its context. Its antigen remains unknown. This entry comes from a study of shared clonotypes between healthy human individuals. Study context: Each donor's CD8 memory used one plate, CD8 naive two, each CD4 subset three.

V was pared by 1 base and J by 6 bases, with 13 bases between. Looked up from germline, CDR1 is LGHNA and CDR2 is YNFKEQ. CDR3 length: 16 residues. Findings of the study overall: Genetic and exposure-history diversity was limited by the small donor number. Relative to clonotypes present in all four donors, those not shared had lower generation probabilities.

The table came from immunoSEQ multiplex PCR; TCRdb's copy has only in-frame clones and leaves some out. The sample lists about 960,000 clones; over 75% were seen once. The chain links TRBV4-2 to TRBJ1-6; no clear D gene. The source is a man aged 18 to 30 in good health. Sequenced: memory CD4+ T cells sorted from blood. Subset here: CD45RA-negative fraction. CDR3 protein: CASSQGAGLSNSPLHF. The CDR3 DNA is TGTGCCAGCAGCCAAGGGGCAGGTCTTAGTAATTCACCCCTCCACTTT.